The next 18 T cell receptor beta chains were all read from a single sample in a study of cytomegalovirus exposure and HLA in healthy donors (dated by TCRdb to 2016 to 2017). Library construction relied on the immunoSEQ multiplex PCR assay. TCRdb holds this immuneACCESS table with in-frame rearrangements only. Some clones are missing; in checked studies, unresolved V genes explain under half, and the rest has no known cause. For this sample the table gives more than 130,000 clones, of which around 90% were detected only once. 7.5% to 10% of the sample is in the top ten clones. The sequenced sample consisted of PBMCs. These receptors were taken from a woman in her late teens or twenties in good health and CMV-seropositive.

The chain employs TRBV7-2 and TRBJ2-7, with D perhaps TRBD1 (5 bases). Germline loops: CDR1 SGHTA, CDR2 FQGNSA. The germline V and J ends were trimmed by 0 bases and 2 bases, with 8 bases remaining between them. The CDR3 sequence is 14 residues long. CDR3 loop: CASSLAQGTYEQYF. Written as DNA, the CDR3 is TGTGCCAGCAGCTTAGCGCAGGGCACCTACGAGCAGTACTTC.

V is TRBV15 and J is TRBJ2-7, with 10 bases lining up with TRBD1. The CDR3 is 17 amino acids. V lost 1 base, J lost 5 bases, and 11 bases stayed unmatched. Germline values: CDR1 LNHNV, CDR2 YYDKDF (reference sequence). CDR3: CATSRAPTRQGAHEQYF. The CDR3, as DNA: TGTGCCACCAGCAGAGCCCCCACCCGACAGGGGGCCCACGAGCAGTACTTC.

This chain uses TRBV7-8 with TRBJ2-3, with TRBD2 matching over 13 bases. Germline values: CDR1 SGHVS, CDR2 FQNEAQ. This CDR3 is 16 amino acids long. After removal of 5 bases from V and 4 bases from J, the junction contained 6 bases not matched to a gene. In nucleotides, the CDR3 is TGTGCCAGCAGCCAGGGACTAGCGGGAACTTCAGATACGCAGTATTTT. Its protein is CASSQGLAGTSDTQYF. The complete variable domain, with remaining parts taken from reference TRBV7-8 and TRBJ2-3, reads GAGVSQSPRYKVAKRGQDVALRCDPISGHVSLFWYQQALGQGPEFLTYFQNEAQLDKSGLPSDRFFAERPEGSVSTLKIQRTQQEDSAVYLCASSQGLAGTSDTQYFGPGTRLTVL.

V gene TRBV19 combines with J gene TRBJ1-1, with a tentative D call TRBD1 (6 bases). This CDR3 region has 16 residues. Germline CDR1 and CDR2: LNHDA and SQIVND (reference sequence). V dropped 3 bases and J dropped 5 bases, with 19 bases sitting between them. This chain's CDR3 is CASSIQGTPLWTEAFF. The CDR3 region has the DNA TGTGCCAGTAGTATTCAAGGGACACCCCTTTGGACTGAAGCTTTCTTT.

This chain joins TRBV6-6 and TRBJ1-4; a possible D gene is TRBD1 (6 bases). The ends were cut back, 5 bases at V and 3 bases at J, with 10 bases in the middle. Per the germline V gene, CDR1 is MNHNY and CDR2 is SVGAGI (reference sequence). CDR3 length: 14 amino acids. CDR3 DNA: TGTGCCAGCAGTCAGGGGTTATCTAATGAAAAACTGTTTTTT. Protein: CASSQGLSNEKLFF.

The V gene is TRBV7-2, the J gene TRBJ1-5; D is unresolved. There are 13 residues in the CDR3. V lost 0 bases and J lost 5, with 5 bases in between. The V gene's germline CDR1 is SGHTA and CDR2 FQGNSA. The CDR3 DNA follows: TGTGCCAGCAGCTTAGCGTCGGATCAGCCCCAGCATTTT. Residues: CASSLASDQPQHF.

The chain combines TRBV30 with TRBJ2-1; D may be TRBD1 (5 bases). The CDR3 totals 14 residues. Per germline, CDR1 GTSNPN and CDR2 SVGIG (reference sequence). V lost 5 bases and J 1 base, leaving 12 bases between the germline ends. In DNA form, the CDR3 reads TGTGCCTGGCGGCCAGCAGGGTCCTACAATGAGCAGTTCTTC. This encodes CAWRPAGSYNEQFF.

For the CDR3, the DNA is TGTGCCAGCAGTGAAGGGACAACAGGGTCAAACTCACCCCTCCACTTT. Translating it yields CASSEGTTGSNSPLHF. This chain links TRBV6-1 with TRBJ1-6; perhaps TRBD1 as D (6 bases). V lost 1 base to trimming and J lost 10 bases, with 17 bases between them. Germline V gene lookup returns CDR1 MNHNS and CDR2 SASEGT. CDR3 length: 16 amino acids.

This chain links TRBV2 with TRBJ2-3; TRBD2 aligns across 7 bases. The germline gives CDR1 SNHLY, CDR2 FYNNEI. Trimming cost V 4 bases and J 0 bases; bases outside gene matches: 4. The CDR3 loop spans 15 amino acids. Written as DNA, the CDR3 is TGTGCCAGCAGTGCTTTGGGAGGGAGCACAGATACGCAGTATTTT. It encodes CASSALGGSTDTQYF.

The V call is TRBV5-4, the J call TRBJ2-2; 7 positions match TRBD1. Per the germline V gene, CDR1 is SGHNT and CDR2 is YYREEE (reference sequence). The trim removed 4 bases at V and 7 bases at J, leaving 10 bases unmatched. The CDR3 length is 15 residues. The CDR3 nucleotides are TGTGCCAGCAGCCCCCCAACAGGGGCGTTCGGGGAGCTGTTTTTT. As protein: CASSPPTGAFGELFF. Drawing the rest from reference TRBV5-4 and TRBJ2-2, the complete variable domain is ETGVTQSPTHLIKTRGQQVTLRCSSQSGHNTVSWYQQALGQGPQFIFQYYREEENGRGNFPPRFSGLQFPNYSSELNVNALELDDSALYLCASSPPTGAFGELFFGEGSRLTVL.

This chain connects TRBV25-1 to TRBJ1-2, with D perhaps matching TRBD1 (6 bases). This CDR3 is built from 13 residues. CDR1 and CDR2 (germline): MGHDK, SYGVNS. Between the trimmed V and J ends, which lost 5 bases and 4 bases, there was a span of 11 bases. CDR3 bases: TGTGCCAGCAGTCCACAGGGACCCTATGGCTACACCTTC. Protein product: CASSPQGPYGYTF.

This chain joins TRBV4-1 and TRBJ1-2; no reliable D call. CDR1 is MGHRA and CDR2 is YSYEKL in the germline V gene. The CDR3 contains 14 residues. Deletions cut 3 bases from V and 3 bases from J, with 11 bases between. CDR3 bases: TGCGCCAGCAGCCATACTCCGGGAGACTATGGCTACACCTTC. It specifies CASSHTPGDYGYTF.

The rearrangement joins TRBV5-6 to TRBJ1-1; D is unresolved. The length of the CDR3 is 15 residues. Per germline, CDR1 SGHDT and CDR2 YYEEEE. V dropped 4 bases and J dropped 3 bases, with 16 bases sitting between them. CDR3 DNA: TGTGCCAGCAGCCTTCCAGACACCTACCACACTGAAGCTTTCTTT. Translated, it gives CASSLPDTYHTEAFF.

This clone has just one count. The J gene is TRBJ2-5, the V gene TRBV5-1, with D perhaps matching TRBD1 (6 bases). V lost 4 bases and J lost 0, with 10 bases in between. Germline V gene data show CDR1 as SGHRS and CDR2 as YFSETQ. The CDR3 sequence is 14 residues long. CDR3: CASSQGTNQETQYF. The CDR3 DNA is TGCGCCAGCAGCCAGGGGACAAACCAAGAGACCCAGTACTTC.

This rearrangement joins TRBV19 to TRBJ2-6, with D perhaps matching TRBD1 (6 bases). V was clipped by 3 bases and J by 1 base, with 16 bases between them. Germline CDR1 and CDR2: LNHDA and SQIVND (reference sequence). The CDR3 has 18 residues. The CDR3 DNA sequence: TGTGCCAGTAGTATCAGACAGGTCGGGGCTTCTGGGGCCAACGTCCTGACTTTC. This codes for CASSIRQVGASGANVLTF.

This clone was seen more than once but under ten times. The chain couples TRBV7-3 to TRBJ2-7; maybe TRBD1 (6 bases). Germline CDR1 reads SGHTA; CDR2 reads FQGTGA. The CDR3 totals 15 residues. V was trimmed by 5 bases and J by 5 bases, leaving 19 bases between them. This CDR3 is CASSQGTGRWHEQYF. CDR3 DNA sequence: TGTGCCAGCAGCCAGGGGACGGGCCGGTGGCACGAGCAGTACTTC.

In nucleotides, the CDR3 is TGTGCCTGGAGCTGGGGCGGCAGAACCTACGAGCAGTACTTC. This encodes CAWSWGGRTYEQYF. J is TRBJ2-7 and V is TRBV30; perhaps TRBD1 as D (5 bases). The V end was cut by 3 bases, the J end by 2 bases, with 14 bases between. CDR3 length: 14 amino acids. Germline CDR1 reads GTSNPN; CDR2 reads SVGIG (reference sequence). The whole variable domain, filled in from reference TRBV30 and TRBJ2-7, reads SQTIHQWPATLVQPVGSPLSLECTVEGTSNPNLYWYRQAAGRGLQLLFYSVGIGQISSEVPQNLSASRPQDRQFILSSKKLLLSDSGFYLCAWSWGGRTYEQYFGPGTRLTVT.

V gene TRBV11-2 combines with J gene TRBJ2-5; no firm D call. Trimming left V 6 bases short and J 2 bases short, with 10 bases between. The CDR3 spans 13 residues. CDR1 and CDR2 (germline): SGHAT, FQNNGV. The CDR3 region has the DNA TGTGCCAGCAGTCAAGAGAGGCAAGAGACCCAGTACTTC. This encodes CASSQERQETQYF. Looking up the rest from reference TRBV11-2 and TRBJ2-5 gives the full variable domain: EAGVAQSPRYKIIEKRQSVAFWCNPISGHATLYWYQQILGQGPKLLIQFQNNGVVDDSQLPKDRFSAERLKGVDSTLKIQPAKLEDSAVYLCASSQERQETQYFGPGTRLLVL.